Shown below are 10 T cell receptor beta chains from a single sample sequenced in a study of blood T cells in healthy people across ages. Primers used in a second PCR of roughly 7 to 12 cycles were a sample-barcoded 5' primer and a J-beta primer mix. TCRdb used MiXCR to reprocess the 5' RACE reads, holding one entry per CDR3 protein. The sample contains approximately 1.5 million distinct CDR3 sequences, approximately 43% of which appear only once. The specimen sequenced was blood. The receptors here all came from a woman aged 18-29 years in good health.

The chain has TRBV10-3 and TRBJ1-2; 7 nucleotides line up with TRBD1. Per the germline V gene, CDR1 is ENHRY and CDR2 is SYGVKD. V shed 2 bases and J 3 bases; nucleotides not matched to a gene: 6. This CDR3 contains 15 residues. CDR3 sequence (DNA): TGTGCCATCAGTGAGGCGATTACAGGGGACTATGGCTACACCTTC. Protein: CAISEAITGDYGYTF.

This clonotype was recorded a few times. The rearrangement joins TRBV20-1 to TRBJ2-1; D is uncertain. Germline CDR1 is DFQATT and CDR2 is SNEGSKA (reference sequence). The V end lost 3 bases, the J end lost 4 bases, and 16 bases lay between the germline ends. The CDR3 spans 15 residues. The CDR3: CSARDGGWSYNEQFF. The CDR3 nucleotides are TGCAGTGCTAGGGATGGCGGTTGGTCATACAATGAGCAGTTCTTC.

The chain recombines TRBV20-1 with TRBJ1-2; D not resolved. The CDR3 loop spans 13 amino acids. Trimming took off 3 bases at V and 4 bases at J, with 12 bases between the two ends. CDR1 is DFQATT and CDR2 is SNEGSKA in the germline V gene (reference sequence). The CDR3 DNA is TGCAGTGCTAGTCACGGCGCAGTCTATGGCTACACCTTC. Translated, it gives CSASHGAVYGYTF.

Ten or more counts support this clonotype. The chain links TRBV12-3 or TRBV12-4 to TRBJ2-1; TRBD1 aligns across 9 bases. The CDR3 is 15 amino acids. Germline trimming cut 5 bases from V and 7 bases from J; bases unmatched to any gene: 9. The CDR3 reads CASSTSGTGRNEQFF. Written as DNA, the CDR3 is TGTGCCAGCAGTACTTCCGGGACAGGGAGAAATGAGCAGTTCTTC.

This clonotype was recorded a few times. The chain links TRBV6-5 to TRBJ2-1; TRBD1 matches 9 bases. Germline V lookup: CDR1 MNHEY, CDR2 SVGAGI. The CDR3 extends over 15 amino acids. Germline trimming cut 5 bases from V and 8 bases from J; bases unmatched to any gene: 10. The CDR3 region is CASSRPGQGVHEQFF. In DNA form, the CDR3 reads TGTGCCAGCAGTCGTCCGGGACAGGGAGTCCATGAGCAGTTCTTC.

In this sample, this clonotype turned up a few times. The chain joins TRBV6-5 to TRBJ2-7; maybe TRBD2 (6 bases). CDR3 length: 13 residues. Trimming removed 5 bases at V and 0 bases at J, with 8 bases between. The germline gives CDR1 MNHEY, CDR2 SVGAGI. The CDR3 region has the DNA TGTGCCAGCAGTGGGGGGACCTCCTACGAGCAGTACTTC. Translating it yields CASSGGTSYEQYF.

CDR3: CASSLYGAPLRSHQPQHF. The DNA for the CDR3 is TGCGCCAGCAGCCTGTATGGGGCCCCCCTACGATCTCATCAGCCCCAGCATTTT. This sequence joins TRBV4-1 and TRBJ1-5, with D tentatively TRBD1 (5 bases). The CDR3 totals 18 residues. V was pared by 4 bases and J by 5 bases, with 24 bases between. Germline V gene sequence: CDR1 MGHRA, CDR2 YSYEKL.

This clonotype was recorded a few times. The rearrangement links TRBV30 to TRBJ1-6; D is possibly TRBD1 (5 bases). CDR1 and CDR2 from the germline V gene are GTSNPN and SVGIG (reference sequence). CDR3 length equals 13 residues. With 1 base removed from V and 4 bases from J, the gap between germline ends came to 5 bases. DNA of the CDR3: TGTGCCTGGAGTGGACAGTATAATTCACCCCTCCACTTT. Its translation is CAWSGQYNSPLHF.

This clonotype was recorded a few times. V and J are TRBV12-3 or TRBV12-4 and TRBJ2-1; weak D call: TRBD1 (6 bases). The J call may be faulty, since TRBJ2-7 better matches the DNA end. This CDR3 is built from 14 residues. The CDR3 is CASSTDRNYNEQYF. CDR3 bases: TGTGCCAGCAGTACCGACAGGAACTACAATGAGCAGTACTTC.

This chain links TRBV10-3 with TRBJ1-1; D not certain. There are 14 residues in the CDR3. V gave up 3 bases and J gave up 8 bases, with 16 bases separating them. Germline V lookup: CDR1 ENHRY, CDR2 SYGVKD. The CDR3 DNA sequence: TGTGCCATCAGTGACGAGACGAGGGTCCGGGAAGCTTTCTTT. Translating it yields CAISDETRVREAFF.